A selection of T cell receptor beta chains follows, all from one sample in a study of T-cell reconstitution after alpha-beta-depleted transplantation in children. From the PCR reads, TCRdb called clonotypes with MiXCR, one entry per CDR3 protein. The repertoire includes over 200,000 distinct CDR3 sequences, roughly 15% of them detected once, and about 41% sits in the top ten. This specimen consisted of PBMCs, mostly from graft donor cells, obtained 360 days after TCRalphabeta/CD19-depleted stem cell transplant. The origin of the receptors is a male patient aged 2 to 10 who had a stem cell transplant for acute lymphoblastic leukemia, so the T cells may come from the graft donor. The CDR3 runs from the conserved cysteine through the conserved F or W. A D gene is named only where the DNA matches it firmly. Clone size appears in some rows only: once, few, many, or a class for an expanded clone.

len,abundance,j_gene,v_gene,d_gene,CDR3nt,CDR3aa
15,few,TRBJ2-7,TRBV11-2,-,TGTGCCAGCAGCTTAGCTTCCAGGGGTACCTACGAGCAGTACTTC,CASSLASRGTYEQYF
14,few,TRBJ2-7,TRBV7-9,TRBD2,TGTGCCAGCAGCCTACGGGGGGGCAGGTACGAGCAGTACTTC,CASSLRGGRYEQYF
17,many,TRBJ2-1,TRBV11-2,TRBD2,TGTGCCAGCAGCTTAAGGCTGGAAACGGGGGGGAGGTATGAGCAGTTCTTC,CASSLRLETGGRYEQFF
15,many,TRBJ1-5,TRBV20-1,TRBD1,TGCAGTGCTAGAGCCGGGGACAGGGGGCATCAGCCCCAGCATTTT,CSARAGDRGHQPQHF
13,few,TRBJ2-7,TRBV6-5,TRBD1,TGTGCCAGCAGTTACGACAGGGAAGCCGAGCAGTACTTC,CASSYDREAEQYF
15,-,TRBJ1-4,TRBV10-3,-,TGTGCCATCAGCCCTCGGGTAGGGGCAGGGGAAAAACTGTTTTTT,CAISPRVGAGEKLFF
15,many,TRBJ2-2,TRBV6-1,TRBD2,TGTGCCAGCATCCCTAGCGGGGGGCTCACCGGGGAGCTGTTTTTT,CASIPSGGLTGELFF
14,many,TRBJ2-7,TRBV3-1,TRBD1,TGTGCCAGCAGCCAACAGGGGGATTCCAGCGAGCAGTACTTC,CASSQQGDSSEQYF
14,-,TRBJ2-3,TRBV7-2,-,TGTGCCAGCAGCTTAGCGAACGCTGCAGATACGCAGTATTTT,CASSLANAADTQYF
17,-,TRBJ2-2,TRBV5-1,TRBD1,TGCGCCAGCAGCACCTTCGGACAGGGGGCGAACACCGGGGAGCTGTTTTTT,CASSTFGQGANTGELFF